In its sample, the clone carrying this T cell receptor beta chain was seen many times. Its antigen remains unknown. This specimen belongs to a study of T cells in Graves' hyperthyroidism and ophthalmopathy. The V end was cut by 0 bases, the J end by 8 bases, with 4 bases between. This CDR3 is 11 amino acids long. CDR1 is SGHAT, CDR2 FQNNGV, per germline. These patients, aged 18 to 65, had recently diagnosed hyperthyroidism lasting under 2 months. Those patients with uncontrolled infection, other autoimmune disease, pregnancy or lactation were excluded. Overall study results and limits: Blood shared most expanded thyroid clonotypes above 0.001.

Researchers amplified the TCR beta CDR3 regions from RNA transcripts. An initial round of RT-PCR targeting the TCR CDR3 relied on the HTBI primer set. TCRdb re-derived calls from the multiplex PCR reads in MiXCR, one entry per CDR3 protein. Counted here are about 350,000 distinct CDR3 sequences, approximately 15% occurring once; the ten biggest clones make up approximately 25%. Sequencing input: blood. The chain recombines TRBV11-2 with TRBJ1-1; D gene uncertain. This clonotype originated in a woman in her twenties or thirties with Graves' hyperthyroidism. Here the CDR3 DNA reads TGTGCCAGCAGCTTAGATCGAGAAGCTTTCTTT. This sequence encodes CASSLDREAFF.